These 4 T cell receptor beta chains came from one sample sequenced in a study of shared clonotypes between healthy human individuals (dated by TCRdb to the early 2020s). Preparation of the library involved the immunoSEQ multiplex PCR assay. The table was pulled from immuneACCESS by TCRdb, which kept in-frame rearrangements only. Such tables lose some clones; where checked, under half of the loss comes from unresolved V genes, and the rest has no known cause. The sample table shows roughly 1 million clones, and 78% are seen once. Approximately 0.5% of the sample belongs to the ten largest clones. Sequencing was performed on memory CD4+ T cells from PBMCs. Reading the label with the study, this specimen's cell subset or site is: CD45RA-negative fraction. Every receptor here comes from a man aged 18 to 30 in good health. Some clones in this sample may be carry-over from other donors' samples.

CDR3 sequence reads: CASRSGTGNEKLFF. CDR3 nucleotide sequence: TGTGCCAGCAGGTCCGGGACGGGTAATGAAAAACTGTTTTTT. The chain uses TRBV7-2 and TRBJ1-4, with D possibly being TRBD1 (5 bases). There are 14 residues in the CDR3. Germline assignment: CDR1 SGHTA and CDR2 FQGNSA. V lost 6 bases to trimming and J lost 4 bases, with 12 bases between them.

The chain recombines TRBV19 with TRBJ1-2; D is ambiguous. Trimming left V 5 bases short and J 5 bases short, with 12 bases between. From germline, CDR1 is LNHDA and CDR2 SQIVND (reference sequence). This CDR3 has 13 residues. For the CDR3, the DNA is TGTGCCAGTAGTTTGGGCCCAGCTTATGGCTACACCTTC. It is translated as CASSLGPAYGYTF.

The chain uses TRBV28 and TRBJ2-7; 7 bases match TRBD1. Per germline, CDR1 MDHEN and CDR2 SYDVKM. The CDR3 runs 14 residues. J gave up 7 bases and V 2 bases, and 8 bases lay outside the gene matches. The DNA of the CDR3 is TGTGCCAGCAGTTTACCCGGACAGGTTAGAGAGCAGTACTTC. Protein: CASSLPGQVREQYF.

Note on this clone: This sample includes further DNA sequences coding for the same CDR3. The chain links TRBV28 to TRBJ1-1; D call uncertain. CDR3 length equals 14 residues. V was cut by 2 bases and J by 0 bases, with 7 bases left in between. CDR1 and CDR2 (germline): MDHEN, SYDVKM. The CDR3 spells CASSLVSMNTEAFF. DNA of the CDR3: TGTGCCAGCAGTTTAGTGAGCATGAACACTGAAGCTTTCTTT.